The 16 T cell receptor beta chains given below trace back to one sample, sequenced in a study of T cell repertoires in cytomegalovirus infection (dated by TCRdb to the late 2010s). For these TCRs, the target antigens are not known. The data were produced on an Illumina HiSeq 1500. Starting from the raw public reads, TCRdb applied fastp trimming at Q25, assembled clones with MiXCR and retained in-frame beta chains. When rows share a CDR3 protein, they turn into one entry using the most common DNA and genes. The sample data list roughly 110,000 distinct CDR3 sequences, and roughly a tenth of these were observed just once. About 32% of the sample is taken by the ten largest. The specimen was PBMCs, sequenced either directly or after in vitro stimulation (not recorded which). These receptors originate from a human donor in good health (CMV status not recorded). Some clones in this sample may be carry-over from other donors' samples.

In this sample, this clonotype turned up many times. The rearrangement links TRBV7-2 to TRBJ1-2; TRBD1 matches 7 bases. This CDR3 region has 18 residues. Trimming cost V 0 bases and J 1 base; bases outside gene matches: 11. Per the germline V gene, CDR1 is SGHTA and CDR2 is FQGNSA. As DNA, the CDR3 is TGTGCCAGCAGCTTAGCGTGGGGGACAGCCTTCCTTAACTATGGCTACACCTTC. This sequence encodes CASSLAWGTAFLNYGYTF.

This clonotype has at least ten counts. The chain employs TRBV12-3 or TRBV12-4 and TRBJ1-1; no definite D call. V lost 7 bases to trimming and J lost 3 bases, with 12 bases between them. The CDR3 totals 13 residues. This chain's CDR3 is CASTLRSYTEAFF. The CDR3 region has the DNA TGTGCCAGCACCCTCCGGTCGTACACTGAAGCTTTCTTT.

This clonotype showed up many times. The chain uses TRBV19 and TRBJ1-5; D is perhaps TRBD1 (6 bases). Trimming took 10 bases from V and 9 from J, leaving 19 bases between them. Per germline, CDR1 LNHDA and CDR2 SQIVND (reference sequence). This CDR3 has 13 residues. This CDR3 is CATKGDGLGPQHF. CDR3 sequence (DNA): TGTGCCACCAAGGGGGACGGCTTAGGGCCCCAGCATTTT.

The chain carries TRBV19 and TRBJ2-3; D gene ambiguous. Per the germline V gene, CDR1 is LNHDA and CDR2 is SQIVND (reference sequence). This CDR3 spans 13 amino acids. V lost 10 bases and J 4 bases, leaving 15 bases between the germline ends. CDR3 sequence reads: CATWGIQPDTQYF. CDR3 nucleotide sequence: TGTGCCACCTGGGGAATCCAACCAGATACGCAGTATTTT.

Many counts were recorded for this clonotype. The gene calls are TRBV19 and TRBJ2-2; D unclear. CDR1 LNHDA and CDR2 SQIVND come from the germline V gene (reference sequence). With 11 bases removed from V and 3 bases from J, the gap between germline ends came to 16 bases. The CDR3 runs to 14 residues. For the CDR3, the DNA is TGTGCCTCTGGTGGACGGGTGGACACCGGGGAGCTGTTTTTT. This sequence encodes CASGGRVDTGELFF.

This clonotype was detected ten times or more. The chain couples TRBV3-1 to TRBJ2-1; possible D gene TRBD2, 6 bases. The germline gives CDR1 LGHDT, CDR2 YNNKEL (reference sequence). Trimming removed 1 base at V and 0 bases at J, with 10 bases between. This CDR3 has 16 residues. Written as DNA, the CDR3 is TGTGCCAGCAGCCAAGTACTGGGGGGCTCCTACAATGAGCAGTTCTTC. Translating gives CASSQVLGGSYNEQFF.

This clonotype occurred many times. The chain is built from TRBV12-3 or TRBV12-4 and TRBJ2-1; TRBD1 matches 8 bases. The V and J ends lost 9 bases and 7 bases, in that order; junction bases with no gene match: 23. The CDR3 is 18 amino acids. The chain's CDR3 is CASDWTGNRERSRNEQFF. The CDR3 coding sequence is TGTGCCAGTGATTGGACAGGGAATCGGGAGAGGTCAAGAAATGAGCAGTTCTTC.

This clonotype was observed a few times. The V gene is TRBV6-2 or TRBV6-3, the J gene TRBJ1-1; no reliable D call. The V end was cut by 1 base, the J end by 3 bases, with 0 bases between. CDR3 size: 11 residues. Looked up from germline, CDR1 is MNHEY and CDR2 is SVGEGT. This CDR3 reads CASSYYTEAFF. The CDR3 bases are TGTGCCAGCAGTTACTACACTGAAGCTTTCTTT.

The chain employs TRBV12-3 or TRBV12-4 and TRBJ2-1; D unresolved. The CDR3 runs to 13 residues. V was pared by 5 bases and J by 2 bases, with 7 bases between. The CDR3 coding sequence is TGTGCCAGCAGTGGGGTAACCTACAATGAGCAGTTCTTC. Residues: CASSGVTYNEQFF.

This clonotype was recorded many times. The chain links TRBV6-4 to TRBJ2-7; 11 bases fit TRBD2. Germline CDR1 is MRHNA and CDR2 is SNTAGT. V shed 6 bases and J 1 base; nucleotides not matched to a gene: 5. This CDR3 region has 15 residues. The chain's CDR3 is CASSPLAGASYEQYF. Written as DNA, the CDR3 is TGTGCCAGCAGCCCACTAGCGGGAGCTTCCTACGAGCAGTACTTC.

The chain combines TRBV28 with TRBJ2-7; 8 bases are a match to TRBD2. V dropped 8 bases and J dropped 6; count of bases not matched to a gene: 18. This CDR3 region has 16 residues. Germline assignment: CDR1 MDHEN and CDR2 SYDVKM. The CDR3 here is CASSSAGVAGGGEQYF. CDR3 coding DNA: TGTGCCAGCTCTTCCGCCGGGGTGGCGGGAGGCGGCGAGCAGTACTTC.

The CDR3 DNA reads TGTGCCAGCAGCCCCAGAGACCAGGGGTACGAGCAGTACTTC. Translating it yields CASSPRDQGYEQYF. The chain combines TRBV7-9 with TRBJ2-7; maybe TRBD1 (6 bases). This CDR3 is 14 amino acids long. Germline V gene lookup returns CDR1 SEHNR and CDR2 FQNEAQ (reference sequence). V was trimmed by 5 bases and J by 4 bases, leaving 15 bases between them.

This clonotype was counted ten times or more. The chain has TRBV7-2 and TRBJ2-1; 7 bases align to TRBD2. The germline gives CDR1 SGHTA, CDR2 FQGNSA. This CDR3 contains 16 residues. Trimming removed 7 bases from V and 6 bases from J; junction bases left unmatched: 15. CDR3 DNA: TGTGCCAGCACCCTAAGGTCCCCGGGAGGACCCAATGAGCAGTTCTTC. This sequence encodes CASTLRSPGGPNEQFF.

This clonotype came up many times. The CDR3 is CASSFDRGYYNEQFF. In DNA form, the CDR3 reads TGTGCCAGCAGTTTTGATCGGGGGTATTACAATGAGCAGTTCTTC. V is TRBV7-2 and J is TRBJ2-1; TRBD2 might be the D (6 bases). Trimming stripped 6 bases from V and 4 bases from J, with 16 bases between. Germline-derived CDR1 and CDR2 are SGHTA and FQGNSA. The CDR3 consists of 15 residues. Full variable domain (remainder filled in from reference TRBV7-2 and TRBJ2-1): GAGVSQSPSNKVTEKGKDVELRCDPISGHTALYWYRQSLGQGLEFLIYFQGNSAPDKSGLPSDRFSAERTGGSVSTLTIQRTQQEDSAVYLCASSFDRGYYNEQFFGPGTRLTVL.

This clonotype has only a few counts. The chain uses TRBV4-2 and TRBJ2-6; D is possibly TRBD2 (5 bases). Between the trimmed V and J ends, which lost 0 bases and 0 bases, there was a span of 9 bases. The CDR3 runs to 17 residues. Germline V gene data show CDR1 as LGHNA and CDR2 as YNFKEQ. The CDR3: CASSQDGESSGANVLTF. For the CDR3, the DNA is TGTGCCAGCAGCCAAGATGGGGAGAGCTCTGGGGCCAACGTCCTGACTTTC.

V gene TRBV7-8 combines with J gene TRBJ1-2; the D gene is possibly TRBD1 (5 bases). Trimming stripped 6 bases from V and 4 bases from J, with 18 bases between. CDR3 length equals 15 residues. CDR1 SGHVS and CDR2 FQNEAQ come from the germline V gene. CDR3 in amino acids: CASSRQLGVGYGYTF. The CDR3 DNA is TGTGCCAGCAGTCGCCAACTGGGGGTCGGCTATGGCTACACCTTC.